This T cell receptor (beta chain) was documented in a study of identical twins. Study-wide results and caveats: The degree of excess twin sharing was weaker in beta out-of-frame sequences.

V lost 1 base, J lost 9 bases, and 9 bases lay in between. This CDR3 contains 13 residues. Germline loops: CDR1 KGHDR, CDR2 SFDVKD. A universal primer site was incorporated via template switching, and the cDNA contained unique molecular identifiers. TCRdb reanalysed the 5' RACE reads using MiXCR and keeps one entry per CDR3 protein. Of 450,000 or so distinct CDR3 sequences in the sample, roughly 24% are singletons; the top ten hold 2.9%. This clonotype appeared a few times. Its specificity is unknown. The same data also contributed to another study, on T cells expressing NK-cell markers. That study adds: A few donors likewise had their CD3+CD56-NKG2C+ fraction led by these clonotypes.

This TCR came from a young woman in good health. This chain joins TRBV24-1 and TRBJ1-5; D remains ambiguous. Sequencing was performed on CD4+ T cells sorted from blood. The CDR3 sequence is CATSDLRGMPQHF. The CDR3 coding sequence is TGTGCCACCAGTGATTTACGCGGGATGCCCCAGCATTTT.